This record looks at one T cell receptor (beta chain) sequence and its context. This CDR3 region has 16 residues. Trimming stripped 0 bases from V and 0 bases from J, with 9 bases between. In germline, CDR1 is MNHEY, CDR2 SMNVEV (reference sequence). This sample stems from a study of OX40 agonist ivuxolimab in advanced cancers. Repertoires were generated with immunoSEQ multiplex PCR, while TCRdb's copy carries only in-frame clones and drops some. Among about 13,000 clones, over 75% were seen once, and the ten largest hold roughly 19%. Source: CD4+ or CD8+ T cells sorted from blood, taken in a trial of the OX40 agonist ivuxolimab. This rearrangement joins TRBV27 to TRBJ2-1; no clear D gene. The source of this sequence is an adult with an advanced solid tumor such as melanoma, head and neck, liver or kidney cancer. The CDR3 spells CASSLSSQSSYNEQFF. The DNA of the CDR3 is TGTGCCAGCAGTTTATCCAGCCAGAGCTCCTACAATGAGCAGTTCTTC.